The 25 T cell receptor beta chains below come from one sample, sequenced in a study of T cells in localized non-small cell lung cancer. Generated by immunoSEQ multiplex PCR, the TCRdb table keeps only in-frame clones and is missing some. The data contain under 50,000 clones, about four fifths of them singletons. The sample consisted of peripheral blood mononuclear cells, taken before any cancer treatment. The receptors originated from a man between 40 and 75 years old with stage III lung adenocarcinoma.

This chain joins TRBV7-7 and TRBJ2-7; D gene uncertain. This CDR3 contains 13 residues. Trimming stripped 0 bases from V and 1 base from J, with 4 bases between. Germline loops: CDR1 SSHAT, CDR2 FNYEAQ (reference sequence). CDR3 residues: CASSLAQSYEQYF. DNA of the CDR3: TGTGCCAGCAGCTTAGCGCAGTCCTACGAGCAGTACTTC.

The V gene is TRBV27, the J gene TRBJ1-5; D not resolved. The CDR3 is 19 amino acids. V was trimmed by 1 base and J by 0 bases, leaving 19 bases between them. Germline V CDR1 and CDR2: MNHEY, SMNVEV (reference sequence). CDR3 amino acids: CASSLYSHSRTDSNQPQHF. For the CDR3, the DNA is TGTGCCAGCAGTTTATATTCTCACTCTAGGACGGATAGCAATCAGCCCCAGCATTTT.

The V and J genes are TRBV5-1 and TRBJ2-5; 7 nucleotides line up with TRBD2. The length of the CDR3 is 20 residues. The germline V gene has CDR1 SGHRS and CDR2 YFSETQ. J was trimmed by 5 bases and V by 0 bases; bases with no gene match: 22. CDR3 residues: CASSLVGIGDLASGSETQYF. CDR3 coding DNA: TGCGCCAGCAGCTTGGTGGGGATCGGGGACCTGGCTAGCGGTTCGGAGACCCAGTACTTC.

The chain joins TRBV2 to TRBJ1-1; D not certain. Trimming stripped 6 bases from V and 1 base from J, with 12 bases between. Germline CDR1 SNHLY, CDR2 FYNNEI. The CDR3 consists of 14 residues. The CDR3 DNA reads TGTGCCAGCAGAAAAGGGTATGAGAACACTGAAGCTTTCTTT. This codes for CASRKGYENTEAFF.

The chain recombines TRBV12-5 with TRBJ1-2, with D possibly matching TRBD1 (5 bases). The CDR3 covers 11 residues. Germline CDR1 and CDR2: LGHNT and FRNRAP. Trimming cost V 6 bases and J 8 bases, with 10 bases left between them. This CDR3 is CASGRGFGYTF. The CDR3 region has the DNA TGTGCTAGTGGCCGGGGGTTCGGCTACACCTTC.

CDR3 in amino acids: CASSPAGAGNTIYF. The CDR3 DNA sequence: TGTGCCAGCAGTCCTGCAGGGGCTGGAAACACCATATATTTT. The rearrangement links TRBV25-1 to TRBJ1-3; perhaps TRBD1 as D (6 bases). Trimming stripped 5 bases from V and 2 bases from J, with 10 bases between. Per germline, CDR1 MGHDK and CDR2 SYGVNS. The CDR3 loop spans 14 amino acids.

With regard to this clone: A read error may produce the germline difference seen at one junction end. The chain recombines TRBV25-1 with TRBJ2-7; 12 bases line up with TRBD1. The CDR3 runs 15 residues. CDR1 and CDR2 from the germline V gene are MGHDK and SYGVNS. The CDR3 region has the DNA TGTGCCAGCAGTGAAACCTCGGGACAGGGGGCCCCGAGGGACTTC. Amino acids: CASSETSGQGAPRDF.

The chain carries TRBV7-2 and TRBJ2-3; D might be TRBD2 (5 bases). Trimming took 1 base from V and 6 from J, leaving 11 bases between them. The CDR3 runs 14 residues. Germline V gives CDR1 SGHTA, CDR2 FQGNSA. CDR3 residues: CASSLVRTRDTQYF. CDR3 sequence (DNA): TGTGCCAGCAGCTTAGTTAGGACTCGGGATACGCAGTATTTT. The full variable domain, rest sourced from reference TRBV7-2 and TRBJ2-3, is GAGVSQSPSNKVTEKGKDVELRCDPISGHTALYWYRQSLGQGLEFLIYFQGNSAPDKSGLPSDRFSAERTGGSVSTLTIQRTQQEDSAVYLCASSLVRTRDTQYFGPGTRLTVL.

The rearrangement links TRBV5-1 to TRBJ2-3; no definite D call. The CDR3 spans 12 residues. The germline V gene encodes CDR1 SGHRS and CDR2 YFSETQ. V dropped 4 bases and J dropped 4 bases, with 7 bases sitting between them. DNA of the CDR3: TGCGCCAGCAGCGTGGACGCAGATACGCAGTATTTT. This sequence encodes CASSVDADTQYF.

V is TRBV9 and J is TRBJ2-3; D may correspond to TRBD1 or TRBD2 (6 bases each). V was trimmed by 6 bases and J by 6 bases, leaving 17 bases between them. Germline V CDR1 and CDR2: SGDLS, YYNGEE. The CDR3 is made up of 14 amino acids. Here the CDR3 reads CASTPPTGADTQYF. The DNA for the CDR3 is TGTGCCAGCACCCCACCGACGGGGGCGGATACGCAGTATTTT.

The J gene is TRBJ2-5, the V gene TRBV29-1; the D is unclear. The length of the CDR3 is 12 residues. V gave up 6 bases and J gave up 0 bases, with 8 bases separating them. Germline lookup yields CDR1 SQVTM and CDR2 ANQGSEA. The CDR3 nucleotides are TGCAGCGTCTTCGGCGACCAAGAGACCCAGTACTTC. Amino acid sequence: CSVFGDQETQYF. Full variable domain (outside the CDR3, taken from reference TRBV29-1 and TRBJ2-5): SAVISQKPSRDICQRGTSLTIQCQVDSQVTMMFWYRQQPGQSLTLIATANQGSEATYESGFVIDKFPISRPNLTFSTLTVSNMSPEDSSIYLCSVFGDQETQYFGPGTRLLVL.

The chain links TRBV5-5 to TRBJ2-5; 7 nucleotides agree with TRBD1. J lost 1 base, V lost 4 bases, and 4 bases had no gene match. Per the germline V gene, CDR1 is SGHKS and CDR2 is YYEKEE (reference sequence). The CDR3 is 14 amino acids. The CDR3 DNA reads TGTGCCAGCAGCGACGGGACAGTCCAAGAGACCCAGTACTTC. Its translation: CASSDGTVQETQYF.

V and J are TRBV5-4 and TRBJ2-3, with 12 bases fitting TRBD2. There are 18 residues in the CDR3. Trimming took 1 base from V and 3 from J; bases not matched to a gene: 9. Germline assignment: CDR1 SGHNT and CDR2 YYREEE (reference sequence). The CDR3 bases are TGTGCCAGCAGCTTGCGGCTAGCGGGGGGGCCGGAAACAGATACGCAGTATTTT. Protein: CASSLRLAGGPETDTQYF.

A single count supports this clone. A read error may account for a junction end that differs from germline. This rearrangement joins TRBV7-7 to TRBJ2-7, with D perhaps given as TRBD1 or TRBD2 (5 bases each). This CDR3 is 14 amino acids long. CDR1 is SSHAT and CDR2 is FNYEAQ in the germline V gene (reference sequence). CDR3 in amino acids: CASSQTGGSYEQYF. The CDR3 DNA reads TGCGCCAGCAGCCAAACAGGCGGGTCCTACGAGCAGTACTTC.

The chain combines TRBV7-8 with TRBJ2-5; 14 bases agree with TRBD2. Germline-derived CDR1 and CDR2 are SGHVS and FQNEAQ. Trimming at V came to 3 bases and at J to 7 bases, leaving 13 bases not matched to a gene. This CDR3 has 18 amino acids. The CDR3, as DNA: TGTGCCAGCAGCTTGGGACTAGCGGGGGCTAGTGGTAGTGGGACCCAGTACTTC. Residues: CASSLGLAGASGSGTQYF.

The J gene is TRBJ1-1, the V gene TRBV19; 9 nucleotides agree with TRBD1. With 5 bases clipped from V and 0 bases from J, the junction kept 10 bases outside the gene matches. CDR3 length: 17 amino acids. Per germline, CDR1 LNHDA and CDR2 SQIVND (reference sequence). CDR3 sequence (DNA): TGTGCCAGTAGTTCGCCGGGACAGGGCCTCATGAACACTGAAGCTTTCTTT. Protein sequence: CASSSPGQGLMNTEAFF.

The chain carries TRBV11-3 and TRBJ2-2, with D possibly being TRBD1 (6 bases). Trimming pared 5 bases from V and 4 bases from J, leaving 11 bases between. The CDR3 extends over 14 amino acids. The germline CDR1 and CDR2 sequences are SGHNT and YENEEA. CDR3 region: CASSQTRGTGELFF. The CDR3 DNA sequence: TGTGCCAGCAGCCAGACCAGGGGCACCGGGGAGCTGTTTTTT.

The chain has TRBV10-1 and TRBJ2-2, with D possibly called TRBD1 or TRBD2 (6 bases each). Trimming stripped 7 bases from V and 4 bases from J, with 13 bases between. From germline, CDR1 is WNHNN and CDR2 SYGVQD (reference sequence). The CDR3 loop spans 14 amino acids. In DNA form, the CDR3 reads TGCGCCAGCACCGGACAGCGGGTCACCGGGGAGCTGTTTTTT. Protein sequence: CASTGQRVTGELFF.

This rearrangement joins TRBV19 to TRBJ2-6; the D is unclear. The CDR3 is 17 amino acids. Germline values: CDR1 LNHDA, CDR2 SQIVND (reference sequence). V was clipped by 5 bases and J by 0 bases, with 14 bases between them. CDR3 in DNA: TGTGCCAGTAGTCCCCAGCCGGGTCCCTCTGGGGCCAACGTCCTGACTTTC. Residues: CASSPQPGPSGANVLTF.

The chain uses TRBV5-4 and TRBJ2-5, with 7 bases aligning to TRBD2. The CDR3 is 13 amino acids. V trimming: 3 bases; J trimming: 5 bases; junction bases outside the gene matches: 4. Germline V lookup: CDR1 SGHNT, CDR2 YYREEE (reference sequence). CDR3 bases: TGTGCCAGCAGCTATAGCGGGTCGGAGACCCAGTACTTC. Encoded protein: CASSYSGSETQYF. The full variable domain, its missing parts supplied by reference TRBV5-4 and TRBJ2-5, is ETGVTQSPTHLIKTRGQQVTLRCSSQSGHNTVSWYQQALGQGPQFIFQYYREEENGRGNFPPRFSGLQFPNYSSELNVNALELDDSALYLCASSYSGSETQYFGPGTRLLVL.

The rearrangement joins TRBV6-6 to TRBJ1-5; D gene ambiguous. V lost 2 bases and J lost 0, with 5 bases in between. There are 14 residues in the CDR3. Germline V gene data show CDR1 as MNHNY and CDR2 as SVGAGI (reference sequence). The CDR3: CASSYEYSNQPQHF. CDR3 in DNA: TGTGCCAGCAGTTACGAGTATAGCAATCAGCCCCAGCATTTT.

The V call is TRBV5-1, the J call TRBJ1-2; D is possibly TRBD1 (6 bases). Trimming removed 3 bases from V and 3 bases from J, with 15 bases in between. The length of the CDR3 is 15 residues. Germline CDR1 is SGHRS and CDR2 is YFSETQ. The CDR3 spells CASSSDSGTHYGYTF. For the CDR3, the DNA is TGCGCCAGCAGCTCTGATTCCGGGACACACTATGGCTACACCTTC.

Regarding this clone: A much larger clonotype is one base distant, so this may be a read error. Different DNA sequences within this sample yield the same CDR3. V gene TRBV19 combines with J gene TRBJ1-5, with D hard to call. The CDR3 runs to 13 residues. With 5 bases removed from V and 0 bases from J, the gap between germline ends came to 5 bases. Germline V gene data show CDR1 as LNHDA and CDR2 as SQIVND (reference sequence). CDR3 in amino acids: CASSSHSNQPQHF. The CDR3 DNA reads TGTGCCAGTAGTTCACATAGCAATCAGCCCCAGCATTTT.

V is TRBV4-1 and J is TRBJ2-5, with TRBD1 identical over 9 bases. Germline CDR1 is MGHRA and CDR2 is YSYEKL. The CDR3 is 18 residues long. V was pared by 1 base and J by 7 bases, with 16 bases of the junction left unmatched. CDR3: CASSQGRQEGQGGGTQYF. The CDR3 DNA reads as TGCGCCAGCAGCCAAGGTCGGCAGGAGGGACAGGGAGGAGGGACCCAGTACTTC.

Details on this clone: Other DNA sequences in this specimen translate into the identical CDR3. The rearrangement joins TRBV5-1 to TRBJ1-1, with D possibly TRBD1 on 6 matching bases. V lost 2 bases, J lost 1 base, and 9 bases lay in between. This CDR3 spans 14 amino acids. Germline V gives CDR1 SGHRS, CDR2 YFSETQ. CDR3 nucleotide sequence: TGCGCCAGCAGCTTTGGACAGCCGAACACTGAAGCTTTCTTT. The encoded protein is CASSFGQPNTEAFF.